These 18 T cell receptor beta chains came from one sample sequenced in a study of blood T cell repertoires in COVID-19. TCRdb's copy holds only in-frame clones and misses some; the assay was immunoSEQ multiplex PCR. The repertoire holds a few hundred thousand clones, 87% seen once, with more than 8.5% in the top ten. What was sequenced was PBMCs or T cells enriched from blood (not recorded which). The source is a woman aged 18-29 years who had recovered from COVID-19.

Turning to this clone: One junction end does not reproduce the germline sequence, and a read error may be involved. The chain combines TRBV6-5 with TRBJ1-1; unclear D gene. CDR3 length: 14 amino acids. CDR1 MNHEY and CDR2 SVGAGI come from the germline V gene. The CDR3: CASSNSGVYTEAFF. The CDR3 DNA reads as TGTGCCAGCAGTAACTCCGGGGTGTACACTGAAGCTTTCTTT.

In this sample, this clone turned up once. The chain is built from TRBV7-2 and TRBJ2-2, with D possibly matching TRBD2 (6 bases). In germline, CDR1 is SGHTA, CDR2 FQGNSA. V dropped 4 bases and J dropped 7 bases, with 13 bases sitting between them. The length of the CDR3 is 14 residues. The CDR3 is CASSYGGSGGELFF. CDR3 DNA: TGTGCCAGCAGCTACGGAGGGTCTGGCGGGGAGCTGTTTTTT.

The chain combines TRBV30 with TRBJ1-1; weak D call: TRBD1 (6 bases). The CDR3 length is 18 residues. Trimming took off 0 bases at V and 2 bases at J, with 22 bases between the two ends. Germline CDR1 GTSNPN, CDR2 SVGIG (reference sequence). Written as DNA, the CDR3 is TGTGCCTGGAGTGTCTTCCCCCCCCTAGACAGGCACAACACTGAAGCTTTCTTT. Its translation: CAWSVFPPLDRHNTEAFF.

The V gene is TRBV30, the J gene TRBJ1-4, with D perhaps TRBD1 (6 bases). Germline CDR1 reads GTSNPN; CDR2 reads SVGIG (reference sequence). This CDR3 comprises 16 residues. Trimming left V 0 bases short and J 7 bases short, with 18 bases between. In DNA, the CDR3 is TGTGCCTGGAGTGTCCCGCTGACAGGCTTGGGTGAAAAACTGTTTTTT. As protein: CAWSVPLTGLGEKLFF. The entire variable domain, with the rest obtained from reference TRBV30 and TRBJ1-4, is as follows: SQTIHQWPATLVQPVGSPLSLECTVEGTSNPNLYWYRQAAGRGLQLLFYSVGIGQISSEVPQNLSASRPQDRQFILSSKKLLLSDSGFYLCAWSVPLTGLGEKLFFGSGTQLSVL.

The CDR3 here is CASSERRGPYEQYF. The CDR3 nucleotides read TGTGCCAGCAGCGAAAGGAGGGGCCCCTACGAGCAGTACTTC. V is TRBV7-2 and J is TRBJ2-7, with a possible D match to TRBD2 (6 bases). Deletions cut 5 bases from V and 2 bases from J, with 13 bases between. This CDR3 contains 14 residues. CDR1 and CDR2 (germline): SGHTA, FQGNSA.

This clone was observed at least ten times. V is TRBV28 and J is TRBJ1-2, with D perhaps matching TRBD1 (5 bases). Germline V gene lookup returns CDR1 MDHEN and CDR2 SYDVKM. The CDR3 spans 12 residues. Trimming left V 6 bases short and J 2 bases short, with 7 bases between. CDR3 bases: TGTGCCAGCAGATCAGGGAACTATGGCTACACCTTC. This gives the protein CASRSGNYGYTF.

The CDR3 is CASKFGQHNEQFF. The CDR3 DNA is TGTGCCAGCAAATTTGGACAGCACAATGAGCAGTTCTTC. The chain carries TRBV2 and TRBJ2-1, with TRBD1 as a possible D gene (6 bases). The CDR3 consists of 13 residues. The V and J ends lost 7 bases and 5 bases respectively, with 12 bases between them. The germline gives CDR1 SNHLY, CDR2 FYNNEI.

V is TRBV6-2 or TRBV6-3 and J is TRBJ1-2, with TRBD1 matching over 10 bases. CDR1 is MNHEY and CDR2 is SVGEGT in the germline V gene. The CDR3 covers 14 residues. V lost 6 bases to trimming and J lost 7 bases; unmatched junction nucleotides: 8. The CDR3 sequence: CASSQGTGAAGYTF. The DNA for the CDR3 is TGTGCCAGCAGCCAGGGGACAGGGGCCGCTGGCTACACCTTC.

The CDR3 DNA sequence: TGTGCCACCAGTGATGTGAGACAGGGGAGGGAGACCCAGTACTTC. It encodes CATSDVRQGRETQYF. The chain joins TRBV24-1 to TRBJ2-5; 8 bases map to TRBD1. V lost 3 bases to trimming and J lost 5 bases; unmatched junction nucleotides: 7. The CDR3 sequence is 15 residues long. Germline V gene lookup returns CDR1 KGHDR and CDR2 SFDVKD.

The CDR3 nucleotides are TGTGCCAGTAGTATTTACAGGGTGGACTATGGCTACACCTTC. This codes for CASSIYRVDYGYTF. This sequence joins TRBV19 and TRBJ1-2, with D possibly being TRBD1 (6 bases). This CDR3 comprises 14 residues. CDR1 and CDR2 from the germline V gene are LNHDA and SQIVND (reference sequence). Trimming removed 3 bases from V and 3 bases from J, with 11 bases in between.

This sequence joins TRBV2 and TRBJ1-2; TRBD1 might be the D (5 bases). The germline V gene encodes CDR1 SNHLY and CDR2 FYNNEI. Trimming removed 5 bases at V and 7 bases at J, with 14 bases between. The CDR3 length is 13 residues. The CDR3 here is CASSSGKVGGYTF. The CDR3 DNA sequence: TGTGCCAGCAGTTCAGGGAAGGTCGGTGGCTACACCTTC.

The chain carries TRBV25-1 and TRBJ2-6; D might be TRBD2 (5 bases). Germline V gene sequence: CDR1 MGHDK, CDR2 SYGVNS. This CDR3 is 17 amino acids long. Deletions cut 3 bases from V and 0 bases from J, with 12 bases between. CDR3 DNA: TGTGCCAGCAGTGATTGGGGAGCGATCTCTGGGGCCAACGTCCTGACTTTC. Translation gives CASSDWGAISGANVLTF. Combining the CDR3 with reference TRBV25-1 and TRBJ2-6 gives the whole variable domain EADIYQTPRYLVIGTGKKITLECSQTMGHDKMYWYQQDPGMELHLIHYSYGVNSTEKGDLSSESTVSRIRTEHFPLTLESARPSHTSQYLCASSDWGAISGANVLTFGAGSRLTVL.

The DNA for the CDR3 is TGTGCCAGCAGTGCACCGCCACACCGGGGGGTAGGAACCGGGGAGCTGTTTTTT. It encodes CASSAPPHRGVGTGELFF. The J gene is TRBJ2-2, the V gene TRBV25-1; 7 nucleotides line up with TRBD2. The CDR3 spans 18 residues. J was trimmed by 5 bases and V by 4 bases; bases with no gene match: 16. Looked up from germline, CDR1 is MGHDK and CDR2 is SYGVNS.

The chain combines TRBV25-1 with TRBJ2-1; possibly TRBD2 for D (5 bases). This CDR3 has 16 amino acids. V was pared by 10 bases and J by 0 bases, with 19 bases between. Germline V gene lookup returns CDR1 MGHDK and CDR2 SYGVNS. CDR3 amino acids: CATRSGEPFSYNEQFF. The CDR3 nucleotides read TGTGCCACCCGGTCCGGGGAGCCATTCTCCTACAATGAGCAGTTCTTC. Combining the CDR3 with reference TRBV25-1 and TRBJ2-1 gives the whole variable domain EADIYQTPRYLVIGTGKKITLECSQTMGHDKMYWYQQDPGMELHLIHYSYGVNSTEKGDLSSESTVSRIRTEHFPLTLESARPSHTSQYLCATRSGEPFSYNEQFFGPGTRLTVL.

About this clone itself: It is unclear where the CDR3 begins or ends on the DNA, so no DNA is shown, and the CDR3 is as TCRdb lists it. The V and J genes are TRBV5-8 and TRBJ2-2; the table's D call TRBD1 went unverified against the DNA. Germline loops: CDR1 SGHTS, CDR2 YDEGEE. The CDR3 contains 16 residues when both ends are counted. CDR3 region: CASSLHLWTSTGELFF.

This clone was seen a handful of times. The rearrangement uses TRBV6-6 and TRBJ1-1, with D possibly matching TRBD1 (5 bases). Trimming left V 7 bases short and J 4 bases short, with 16 bases between. The germline V gene has CDR1 MNHNY and CDR2 SVGAGI (reference sequence). The CDR3 loop spans 14 amino acids. The CDR3 nucleotides are TGTGCCAGCACCGCGCGGGGGAAAGGCACTGAAGCTTTCTTT. Its translation: CASTARGKGTEAFF.

The V call is TRBV5-1, the J call TRBJ2-5; 8 bases line up with TRBD2. CDR3 length: 15 residues. The ends lost 0 bases at V and 1 base at J; junction bases unmatched: 2. CDR1 is SGHRS and CDR2 is YFSETQ in the germline V gene. This chain's CDR3 is CASSLAGGSQETQYF. In DNA form, the CDR3 reads TGCGCCAGCAGCTTGGCGGGAGGGAGCCAAGAGACCCAGTACTTC.

V is TRBV3-1 (or the pseudogene TRBV3-2) and J is TRBJ2-1, with 7 bases identical to TRBD2. The CDR3 contains 17 residues. Trimming at V came to 1 base and at J to 0 bases, leaving 6 bases not matched to a gene. Germline V CDR1 and CDR2: LGHDT, YNNKEL (reference sequence). The CDR3: CASSQARLAGSYNEQFF. The CDR3 DNA reads as TGTGCCAGCAGCCAAGCCCGACTAGCCGGCTCCTACAATGAGCAGTTCTTC.